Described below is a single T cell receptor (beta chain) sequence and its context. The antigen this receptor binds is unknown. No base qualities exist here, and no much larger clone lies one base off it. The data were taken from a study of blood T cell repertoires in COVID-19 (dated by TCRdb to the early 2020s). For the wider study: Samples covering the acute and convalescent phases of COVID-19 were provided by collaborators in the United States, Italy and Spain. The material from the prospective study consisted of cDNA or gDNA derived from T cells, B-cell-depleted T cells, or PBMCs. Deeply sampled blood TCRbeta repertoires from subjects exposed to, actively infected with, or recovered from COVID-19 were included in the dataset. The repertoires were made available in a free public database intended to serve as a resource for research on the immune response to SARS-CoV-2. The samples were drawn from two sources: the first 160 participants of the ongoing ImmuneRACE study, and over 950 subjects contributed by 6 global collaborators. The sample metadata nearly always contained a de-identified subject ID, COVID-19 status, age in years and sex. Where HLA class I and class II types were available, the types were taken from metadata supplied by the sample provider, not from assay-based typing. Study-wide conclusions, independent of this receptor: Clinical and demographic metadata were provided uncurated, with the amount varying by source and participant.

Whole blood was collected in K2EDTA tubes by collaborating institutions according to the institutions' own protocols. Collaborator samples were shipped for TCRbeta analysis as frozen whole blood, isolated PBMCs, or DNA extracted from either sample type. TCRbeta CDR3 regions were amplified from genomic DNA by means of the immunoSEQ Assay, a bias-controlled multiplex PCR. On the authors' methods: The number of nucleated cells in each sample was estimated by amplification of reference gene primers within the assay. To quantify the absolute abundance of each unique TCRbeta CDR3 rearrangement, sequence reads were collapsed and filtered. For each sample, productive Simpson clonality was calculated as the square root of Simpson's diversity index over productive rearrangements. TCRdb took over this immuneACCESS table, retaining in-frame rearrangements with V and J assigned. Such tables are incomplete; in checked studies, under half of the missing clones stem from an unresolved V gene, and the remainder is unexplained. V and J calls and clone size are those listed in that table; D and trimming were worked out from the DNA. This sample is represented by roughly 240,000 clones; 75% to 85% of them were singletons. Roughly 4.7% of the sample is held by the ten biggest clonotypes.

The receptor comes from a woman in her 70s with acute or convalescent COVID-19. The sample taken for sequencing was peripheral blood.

The nucleotides are TGTGCCAGCAGCTTAGCGGGGACAGGCTATGGCTACACCTTC. Its protein reads: CASSLAGTGYGYTF. The chain links TRBV7-6 with TRBJ1-2; 8 bases in the middle match TRBD1. Spanning cysteine to phenylalanine, the CDR3 consists of 14 amino acids. The sequence is cut down to CDR3 DNA, 42 bases in frame from base 1. CDR1 and CDR2 are drawn from the germline V gene: SGHVS, FNYEAQ. The junction shows trimming of 0 bases on V and 4 bases on J, and the gene matches do not reach 1 base of it.